These T cell receptor beta chains were read from a single sample in a study of shared clonotypes between healthy human individuals. Profiled with immunoSEQ multiplex PCR; TCRdb holds only in-frame clones, not every one. The repertoire holds more than 1,200,000 clones, with approximately 98.5% as singletons. The sample taken for sequencing was naive CD4+ T cells sorted from blood. The receptors shown here come from a man aged 25 to 40 in good health. Each CDR3 is given with its conserved first and last residue. Each record gives: V gene, CDR3 protein.

TRBV7-8	CASSLLGGGVADIQYF
TRBV5-6	CASSSVKRGDERGDIQYF
TRBV28	CASGVRGTEAFF
TRBV28	CASQGAVRVEKLFF
TRBV19	CASSGWDQEEREQYF
TRBV9	CASSPGGGQPQHF
TRBV5-4	CASSSSGGSREQYF
TRBV7-8	CASRSLGPNSNEQFF
TRBV5-1	CASSLGQLAGTDTQYF
TRBV27	CASSLSRRVNTEAFF
TRBV18	CASSLGDRERGYTF
TRBV9	CASSVGGLSEKLFF
TRBV7-9	CASSSVGFREKLFF
TRBV7-9	CASSRGGQSGETQYF
TRBV20-1	CSATQLRGMFF
TRBV6-1	CASSELDRGPPYEQYF
TRBV7-9	CASSHLGQGSYEQYF
TRBV2	CSGSTGELFF
TRBV25-1	CASSDTSGISTDTQYF
TRBV7-7	CASSPITAYEQYF
TRBV28	CASSTPGRNYEQYF
TRBV25-1	CASSESSWGEGYTF
TRBV10-1	CASTGHPASYEQYF
TRBV9	CASSRGPGQETQYF
TRBV14	CASSPLQSGKVSNEQFF